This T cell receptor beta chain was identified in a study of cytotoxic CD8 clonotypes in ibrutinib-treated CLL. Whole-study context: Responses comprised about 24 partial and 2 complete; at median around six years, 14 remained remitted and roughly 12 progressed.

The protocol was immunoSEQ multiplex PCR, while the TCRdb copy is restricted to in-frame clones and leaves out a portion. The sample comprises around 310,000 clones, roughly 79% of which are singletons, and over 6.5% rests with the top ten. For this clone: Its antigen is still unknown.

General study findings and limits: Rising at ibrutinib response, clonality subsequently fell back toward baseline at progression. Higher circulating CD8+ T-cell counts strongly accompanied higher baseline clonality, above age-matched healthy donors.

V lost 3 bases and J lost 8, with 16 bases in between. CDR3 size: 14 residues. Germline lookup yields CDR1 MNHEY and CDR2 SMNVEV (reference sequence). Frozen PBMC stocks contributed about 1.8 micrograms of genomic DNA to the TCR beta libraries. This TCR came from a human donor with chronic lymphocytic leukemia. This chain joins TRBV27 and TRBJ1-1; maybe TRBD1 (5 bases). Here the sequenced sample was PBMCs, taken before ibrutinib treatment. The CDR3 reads CASSLRTPENEAFF. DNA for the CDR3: TGTGCCAGCAGTTTGCGGACACCCGAAAACGAAGCTTTCTTT.